The 14 T cell receptor beta chains below come from one sample, sequenced in a study of T cell clonality in common variable immunodeficiency. Data came from immunoSEQ multiplex PCR; TCRdb stores just in-frame clones and leaves some out. Recorded here are about 31,000 clones, none singletons. Sequencing used peripheral blood mononuclear cells. These receptor sequences come from a person aged 18 to 75 in good health.

Ten or more counts support this clone. The CDR3: CASSLGGYHTEAFF. Incomplete CDR3 DNA: TGTGCCAGCAGCTTAGGAGGGTACCACACTGAA. The genes are TRBV13 and TRBJ1-1; D is ambiguous. The sequence runs out 3 residues before the end of the CDR3; the remainder is reconstructed from the germline J gene. The V gene lost 0 bases and the J gene lost 3 bases, with 8 bases spanning the gap. This CDR3 has 14 amino acids. In germline, CDR1 is PRHDT, CDR2 FYEKMQ (reference sequence).

The sequenced CDR3 bases are TGTGCCAGCTCACTAACAGGGGATGGGGGT. Translation: CASSLTGDGG. In full, the CDR3 is CASSLTGDGGQYF. This chain uses TRBV18 with TRBJ2-4, with 7 bases lining up with TRBD1. The CDR3 end lies 3 residues beyond the end of the read and is filled in from the germline J gene. Per germline, CDR1 KGHSH and CDR2 LQKENI. This CDR3 has 13 amino acids.

The table lists this clone with many counts. The sequenced fragment ends 3 residues before the CDR3 boundary, so the rest is inferred from the germline J gene. This chain uses TRBV9 with TRBJ2-3; no firm D call. The CDR3 is 13 residues long. CDR1 is SGDLS and CDR2 is YYNGEE in the germline V gene. V was shortened by 3 bases and J by 4 bases, with 9 bases between the two germline ends. Partial CDR3 DNA: TGTGCCAGCAGCGGTCTGAGCGCAGATACG. Translating gives CASSGLSADT. The full CDR3 is CASSGLSADTQYF.

The sample holds many counts of this clone. The read terminates 3 residues ahead of where the CDR3 ends, so the germline J gene completes it. J is TRBJ1-3 and V is TRBV20-1, with D tentatively TRBD1 (5 bases). The CDR3 has 15 residues. Germline CDR1 is DFQATT and CDR2 is SNEGSKA (reference sequence). V was cut by 6 bases and J by 0 bases, with 15 bases left in between. CDR3 bases read: TGCAGTGCCAAGACAGTGCCTCACTCTGGAAACACC. Its translation: CSAKTVPHSGNT. The complete CDR3 protein is CSAKTVPHSGNTIYF.

A note on this clone: The CDR3 end lies 3 residues beyond the end of the read and is filled in from the germline J gene. This rearrangement joins TRBV7-2 to TRBJ1-5; 8 positions agree with TRBD1. This CDR3 region has 17 residues. Per the germline V gene, CDR1 is SGHTA and CDR2 is FQGNSA. The covered CDR3 bases are TGTGCAAGTCGCTTAGCACTGACAGGGGATAGCAATCAGCCC. This sequence encodes CASRLALTGDSNQP. In full, the CDR3 reads CASRLALTGDSNQPQHF. Filled out from reference TRBV7-2 and TRBJ1-5, the complete variable domain reads GAGVSQSPSNKVTEKGKDVELRCDPISGHTALYWYRQSLGQGLEFLIYFQGNSAPDKSGLPSDRFSAERTGGSVSTLTIQRTQQEDSAVYLCASRLALTGDSNQPQHFGDGTRLSIL.

This clone was seen more than once but under ten times. From the germline J gene comes the end of the CDR3, since the read stops 3 residues before it. V is TRBV7-9 and J is TRBJ2-4; 8 bases line up with TRBD1. Germline-derived CDR1 and CDR2 are SEHNR and FQNEAQ (reference sequence). This CDR3 has 15 amino acids. Partial CDR3 DNA: TGTGCCAGCAGCCAACAAGGACAGGGCGGGTATGGT. It encodes CASSQQGQGGYG. The full-length CDR3 reads as CASSQQGQGGYGQYF.

This clone occurred many times. The read halts 3 residues ahead of the CDR3 end, with the missing end drawn from the germline J gene. The gene calls are TRBV5-4 and TRBJ2-1; tentative D call: TRBD1 (5 bases). The CDR3 runs to 14 residues. Trimming cost V 0 bases and J 1 base, with 5 bases left between them. Germline CDR1 reads SGHNT; CDR2 reads YYREEE (reference sequence). The CDR3 loop reads CASSLGQSYNEQFF. The covered CDR3 bases are TGTGCCAGCAGCTTGGGACAGTCCTACAATGAG.

This clone was counted at least ten times. Read coverage stops 3 residues before the CDR3 terminus; the germline J gene supplies the remainder. The V call is TRBV20-1, the J call TRBJ2-1; 10 bases line up with TRBD1. Per the germline V gene, CDR1 is DFQATT and CDR2 is SNEGSKA (reference sequence). This CDR3 spans 18 amino acids. The V gene end was trimmed by 5 bases and the J gene end by 2 bases; junction bases not matched to a gene: 15. This chain's CDR3 is CSAPYGGQGRATYNEQFF. The covered CDR3 bases are TGCAGTGCTCCATATGGGGGACAGGGGAGGGCCACCTACAATGAG.

This clone showed up many times. Sequencing ends 3 residues short of the CDR3 end; the germline J gene provides the rest. V gene TRBV20-1 combines with J gene TRBJ2-3; 9 nucleotides line up with TRBD2. Germline CDR1 and CDR2: DFQATT and SNEGSKA (reference sequence). This CDR3 contains 17 residues. Losses at the gene ends were 3 bases for V and 5 bases for J; bases not matched to a gene: 15. The CDR3 sequence is CSASSAGGRWGGDTQYF. The CDR3 bases that were read are TGCAGTGCTAGTTCGGCGGGAGGGCGATGGGGGGGAGATACG.

This clone came up many times. The read terminates 3 residues before the CDR3 end, so the remaining end is supplied by the germline J gene. The chain has TRBV20-1 and TRBJ2-7; TRBD1 might be the D (5 bases). Trimming cost V 1 base and J 0 bases, with 19 bases left between them. Germline CDR1 is DFQATT and CDR2 is SNEGSKA (reference sequence). The CDR3 has 17 residues. CDR3 bases read: TGCAGTGCTAGAGCGGTTTCTGGGGCCTCCTCCTCCTACGAG. It encodes CSARAVSGASSSYE. The whole CDR3 protein is CSARAVSGASSSYEQYF.

This clone was recorded at least ten times. The read terminates 3 residues before the CDR3 end, so the remaining end is supplied by the germline J gene. The rearrangement links TRBV19 to TRBJ1-2; no definite D call. The CDR3 is 18 residues long. Germline lookup yields CDR1 LNHDA and CDR2 SQIVND (reference sequence). The germline V and J ends were trimmed by 2 bases and 0 bases, with 19 bases remaining between them. The CDR3 sequence is CASSIFFLSHPANYGYTF. CDR3 DNA, as far as it was read: TGTGCCAGTAGTATATTTTTCCTGTCACACCCAGCTAACTATGGC.

The sample holds many counts of this clone. The observed sequence ends 3 residues before the CDR3 terminus, with the missing tail filled in from the germline J gene. This sequence joins TRBV19 and TRBJ1-4, with D maybe TRBD1 (5 bases). The CDR3 has 14 amino acids. The V and J ends lost 8 bases and 10 bases respectively, with 20 bases between them. Germline V CDR1 and CDR2: LNHDA, SQIVND (reference sequence). CDR3 sequence reads: CASLGAGEIGKLFF. CDR3 DNA (partial): TGTGCCAGTCTCGGAGCGGGGGAAATCGGAAAA.

The sample holds many counts of this clone. Read sequence stops 3 residues before the CDR3 end, and the germline J gene provides the missing end. The chain recombines TRBV6-4 with TRBJ1-5; D unclear. V was clipped by 4 bases and J by 2 bases, with 12 bases between them. The germline CDR1 and CDR2 sequences are MRHNA and SNTAGT. The CDR3 covers 15 residues. The CDR3 DNA, read in part, is TGTGCCAGCAGTGTTTCTATCGGGGGCAATCAGCCC. This codes for CASSVSIGGNQP. Given in full, the CDR3 is CASSVSIGGNQPQHF.

This clone was seen more than once but under ten times. The DNA ends 3 residues before the CDR3 does, and the rest of the CDR3 is filled in from the germline J gene. This chain uses TRBV7-3 with TRBJ1-1, with D possibly matching TRBD1 (6 bases). This CDR3 is 17 amino acids long. V lost 5 bases and J 4 bases, leaving 23 bases between the germline ends. CDR1 SGHTA and CDR2 FQGTGA come from the germline V gene. CDR3 DNA, as far as it was read: TGTGCCAGCAGCACCAATGCCCCAGGGGCCGGGAGCACTGAA. This encodes CASSTNAPGAGSTE. The complete CDR3 protein is CASSTNAPGAGSTEAFF.